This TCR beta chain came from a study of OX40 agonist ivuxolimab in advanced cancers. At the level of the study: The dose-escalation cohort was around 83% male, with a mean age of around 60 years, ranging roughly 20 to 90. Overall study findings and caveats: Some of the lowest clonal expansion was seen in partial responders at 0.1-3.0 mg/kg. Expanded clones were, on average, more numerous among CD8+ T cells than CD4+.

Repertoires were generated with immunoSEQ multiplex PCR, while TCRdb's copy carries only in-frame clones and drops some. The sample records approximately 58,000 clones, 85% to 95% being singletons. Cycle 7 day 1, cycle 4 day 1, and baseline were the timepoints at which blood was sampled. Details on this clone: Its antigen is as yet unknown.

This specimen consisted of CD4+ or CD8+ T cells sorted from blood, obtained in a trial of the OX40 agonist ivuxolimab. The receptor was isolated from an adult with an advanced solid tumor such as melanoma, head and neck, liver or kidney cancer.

This CDR3 reads CASSRQGGWENSPLHF. In DNA, the CDR3 is TGTGCCAGTAGTAGACAGGGGGGTTGGGAAAATTCACCCCTCCACTTT. The chain links TRBV19 to TRBJ1-6; 9 bases match TRBD1. This CDR3 has 16 amino acids. The V gene's germline CDR1 is LNHDA and CDR2 SQIVND (reference sequence). The junction had 8 bases not matched to a gene; V was cut back by 4 bases and J by 7 bases. Using reference TRBV19 and TRBJ1-6 for the parts outside the CDR3, the full variable domain is DGGITQSPKYLFRKEGQNVTLSCEQNLNHDAMYWYRQDPGQGLRLIYYSQIVNDFQKGDIAEGYSVSREKKESFPLTVTSAQKNPTAFYLCASSRQGGWENSPLHFGNGTRLTVT.